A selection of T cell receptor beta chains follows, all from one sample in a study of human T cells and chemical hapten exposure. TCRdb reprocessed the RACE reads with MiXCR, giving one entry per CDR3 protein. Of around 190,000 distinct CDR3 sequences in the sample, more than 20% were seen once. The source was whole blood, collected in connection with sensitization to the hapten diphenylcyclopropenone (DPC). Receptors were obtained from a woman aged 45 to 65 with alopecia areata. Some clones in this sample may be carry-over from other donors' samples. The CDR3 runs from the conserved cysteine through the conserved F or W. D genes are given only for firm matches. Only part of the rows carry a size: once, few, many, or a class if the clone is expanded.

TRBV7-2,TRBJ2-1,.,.,TGTGCCAGCAGCTTATTGAGCTATGAGCAGTTCTTC,CASSLLSYEQFF
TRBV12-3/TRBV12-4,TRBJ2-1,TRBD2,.,TGTGCCAGCTCGCAGCTAGCGGTTAACAATGAGCAGTTCTTC,CASSQLAVNNEQFF
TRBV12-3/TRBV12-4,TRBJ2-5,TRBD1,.,TGTGCCAGCAGTTTAACGACAGGGAAAGGGGAGACCCAGTACTTC,CASSLTTGKGETQYF
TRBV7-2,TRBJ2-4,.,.,TGTGCCAGCACCCTCGATGGTTTACTAGCCAAAAACATTCAGTACTTC,CASTLDGLLAKNIQYF
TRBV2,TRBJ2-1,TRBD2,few,TGTGCCAGCAGCGGACTAGCGGGAGTTCGGAATGAGCAGTTCTTC,CASSGLAGVRNEQFF
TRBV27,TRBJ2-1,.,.,TGTGCCAGCAGTTGGACAGAGGACAATGAGCAGTTCTTC,CASSWTEDNEQFF
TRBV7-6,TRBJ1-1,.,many,TGTGCCAGCAGCTTGTTCCCAGACACTGAAGCTTTCTTT,CASSLFPDTEAFF
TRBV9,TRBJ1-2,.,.,TGTGCCAGCAGCGTAGACGGGGCAGGAAGAGGCTACACCTTC,CASSVDGAGRGYTF
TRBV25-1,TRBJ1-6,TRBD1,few,TGTGCCACGCAGGGGGGTAGCTGGGGTTCGCCCCTCCACTTT,CATQGGSWGSPLHF
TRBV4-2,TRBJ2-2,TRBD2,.,TGTGCCAGCAGTCACGGGACTAGCTTTGCCGACACCGGGGAGCTGTTTTTT,CASSHGTSFADTGELFF
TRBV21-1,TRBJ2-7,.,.,TGTGCCAGCAGACACCAGGGGAGAACGGGATACGAGCAGTACTTC,CASRHQGRTGYEQYF
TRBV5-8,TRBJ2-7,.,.,TGTGCCAGCAGCTTGTTCGGGGTCTGGCACGAGCAGTACTTC,CASSLFGVWHEQYF
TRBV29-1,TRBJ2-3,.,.,TGCAGCGCGGACGCAGACGCTATACGCACAGATACGCAGTATTTT,CSADADAIRTDTQYF
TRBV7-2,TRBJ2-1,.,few,TGTGCCAGCAGTTTAATGGGGCGACATCAGTTCTTC,CASSLMGRHQFF
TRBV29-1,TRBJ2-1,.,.,TGCAGCGCTAAAGACTCCCGGGCCCCAAATGAGCAGTTCTTC,CSAKDSRAPNEQFF
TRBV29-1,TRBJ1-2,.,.,TGCAGCACCGCCGGGGGCGCGGGCTACACCTTC,CSTAGGAGYTF
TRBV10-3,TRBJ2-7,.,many,TGTGCCATCAGTGATAGACTATCGTACGAGCAGTACTTC,CAISDRLSYEQYF
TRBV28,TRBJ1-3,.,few,TGTGCCAGCAGGGACCTGGACGCAAATCCTGGAAACACCATATATTTT,CASRDLDANPGNTIYF
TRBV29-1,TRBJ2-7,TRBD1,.,TGCAGCGTCTGGACAGGGGGTTTATACGAGCAGTACTTC,CSVWTGGLYEQYF
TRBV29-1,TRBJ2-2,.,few,TGCAGCGTTGTTAGGGGCGACACCGGGGAGCTGTTTTTT,CSVVRGDTGELFF
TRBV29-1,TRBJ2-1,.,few,TGCAGCGTTGAGGGGATCTTTGAGCAGTTCTTC,CSVEGIFEQFF
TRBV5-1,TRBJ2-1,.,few,TGCGCCAGTGGGGGGAGCGGGACACACAATGAGCAGTTCTTC,CASGGSGTHNEQFF
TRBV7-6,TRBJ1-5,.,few,TGTGCCAGCAGCTTAGGTTCTGCAGGAAGCAATCAGCCCCAGCATTTT,CASSLGSAGSNQPQHF
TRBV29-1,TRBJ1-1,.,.,TGCAGCGTTGAAGGTAAAGGGTGGGACACTGAAGCTTTCTTT,CSVEGKGWDTEAFF
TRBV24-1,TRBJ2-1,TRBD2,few,TGTGCCACCAGTGACACTAGCGGGATACCTAGCAATGAGCAGTTCTTC,CATSDTSGIPSNEQFF
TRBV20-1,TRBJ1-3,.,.,TGCAGTGCTGTGGGAGTTTCTGGTGGAAACACCATATATTTT,CSAVGVSGGNTIYF
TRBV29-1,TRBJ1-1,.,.,TGCAGCGTTGAACGGACAACGAACACTGAAGCTTTCTTT,CSVERTTNTEAFF
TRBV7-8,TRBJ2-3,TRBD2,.,TGTGCCAGCAGCTTAACGGCGGGAGGAGGTACGCAGTATTTT,CASSLTAGGGTQYF
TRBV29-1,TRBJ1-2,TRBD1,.,TGCAGCGTTGGCCATCAGGGGGCGGATGGCTACACCTTC,CSVGHQGADGYTF
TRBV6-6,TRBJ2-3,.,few,TGTGCCAGCAGTTATGGGGGTAGCACAGATACGCAGTATTTT,CASSYGGSTDTQYF
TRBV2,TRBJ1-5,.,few,TGTGCCAGCAGTGCGGGCAGGGATAGCAATCAGCCCCAGCATTTT,CASSAGRDSNQPQHF
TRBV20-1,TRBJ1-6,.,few,TGCAGTGCTAGAGGTCCCGGGACCCGGGCCTCACCCCTCCACTTT,CSARGPGTRASPLHF
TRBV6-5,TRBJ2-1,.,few,TGTGCCAGCAGTTACAGGGGGAATGAGCAGTTCTTC,CASSYRGNEQFF
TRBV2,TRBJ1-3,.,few,TGTGCCAGCAGTGTTAATATGGGCGCTGGAAACACCATATATTTT,CASSVNMGAGNTIYF
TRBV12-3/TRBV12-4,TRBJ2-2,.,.,TGTGCCAGCAGCTTGGCCCCCACCGGGGAGCTGTTTTTT,CASSLAPTGELFF
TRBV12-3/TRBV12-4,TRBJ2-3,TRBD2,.,TGTGCCAGCAGGCCGGGACTAGTGACAGATACGCAGTATTTT,CASRPGLVTDTQYF
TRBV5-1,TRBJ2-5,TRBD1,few,TGCGCCAGCAGCTTGGTCGCGACAGGGGCCAGGGAGACCCAGTACTTC,CASSLVATGARETQYF
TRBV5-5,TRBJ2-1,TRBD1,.,TGTGCCAGCAGCACGGGGGTTGGGACAGGGCACTACAATGAGCAGTTCTTC,CASSTGVGTGHYNEQFF
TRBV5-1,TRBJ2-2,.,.,TGCGCCAGCAGCTTGGATATACGGGCTCCCGGGGAGCTGTTTTTT,CASSLDIRAPGELFF
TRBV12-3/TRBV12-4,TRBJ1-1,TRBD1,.,TGTGCCAGCAGCCATCAGACCGGGACAGGGGGCACTGAAGCTTTCTTT,CASSHQTGTGGTEAFF
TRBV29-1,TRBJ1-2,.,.,TGCAGCGTTGAAGATCGGCGCCGAGACTATGGCTACACCTTC,CSVEDRRRDYGYTF
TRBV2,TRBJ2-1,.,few,TGTGCCAGCTTTTCGACCTACAATGAGCAGTTCTTC,CASFSTYNEQFF
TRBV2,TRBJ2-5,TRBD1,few,TGTGCCAGCAAAGCGGGACAGGGCCTCCGAGAGACCCAGTACTTC,CASKAGQGLRETQYF
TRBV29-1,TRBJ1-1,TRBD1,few,TGCAGCGCAGGACAGGGCCCGCGGGACACTGAAGCTTTCTTT,CSAGQGPRDTEAFF
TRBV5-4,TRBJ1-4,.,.,TGTGCCAGCAGCTTGGAGGGGGGAAAGAATGAAAAACTGTTTTTT,CASSLEGGKNEKLFF
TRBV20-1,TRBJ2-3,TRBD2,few,TGCAGTGCTAGAGTAGCGGGGAACACAGATACGCAGTATTTT,CSARVAGNTDTQYF
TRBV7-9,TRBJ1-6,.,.,TGTGCCAGCAGCTTAGGGGGCTTGGGTTCACCCCTCCACTTT,CASSLGGLGSPLHF
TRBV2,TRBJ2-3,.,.,TGTGCCAGCAGCCCCCTAATGGGTAGCACAGATACGCAGTATTTT,CASSPLMGSTDTQYF
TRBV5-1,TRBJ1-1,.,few,TGCGCCAGCAGCTCCGAAACACGCACGGGGAACACTGAAGCTTTCTTT,CASSSETRTGNTEAFF
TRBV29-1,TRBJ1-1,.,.,TGCAGCGTTGAGGGTTTAGGGGACCGTGAAGCTTTCTTT,CSVEGLGDREAFF
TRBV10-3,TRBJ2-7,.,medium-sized,TGTGCCATCAGTGATCCCCCCTACGAGCAGTACTTC,CAISDPPYEQYF
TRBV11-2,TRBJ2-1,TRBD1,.,TGTGCCAGCAGACAGTACCGGGACAGGGAATGGAATGAGCAGTTCTTC,CASRQYRDREWNEQFF
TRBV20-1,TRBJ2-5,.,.,TGCAGTGCTAGAGATTGGGTTTCACCTGGGGAGACCCAGTACTTC,CSARDWVSPGETQYF